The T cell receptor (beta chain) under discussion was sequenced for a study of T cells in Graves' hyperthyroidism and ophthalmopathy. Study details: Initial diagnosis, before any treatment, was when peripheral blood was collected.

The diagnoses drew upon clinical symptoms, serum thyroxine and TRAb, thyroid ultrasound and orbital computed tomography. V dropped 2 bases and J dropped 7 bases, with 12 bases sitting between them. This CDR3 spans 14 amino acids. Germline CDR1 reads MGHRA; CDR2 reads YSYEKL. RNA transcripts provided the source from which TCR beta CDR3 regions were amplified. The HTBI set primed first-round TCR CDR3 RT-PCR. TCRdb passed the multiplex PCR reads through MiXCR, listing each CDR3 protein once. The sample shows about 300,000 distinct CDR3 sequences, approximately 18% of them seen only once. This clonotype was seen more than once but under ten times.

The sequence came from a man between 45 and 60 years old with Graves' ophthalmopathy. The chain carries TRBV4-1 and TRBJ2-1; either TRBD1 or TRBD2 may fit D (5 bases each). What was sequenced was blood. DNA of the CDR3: TGCGCCAGCAGCCAAAGGGACCAGCGTAATGAGCAGTTCTTC. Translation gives CASSQRDQRNEQFF.